This section outlines one T cell receptor beta chain sequence together with its context. This specimen belongs to a study of blood T cell repertoires in COVID-19. Whole-study context: Some COVID-19 samples were acute and others convalescent; all came from the United States, Italy and Spain.

The CDR3 spans 11 residues. The V gene's germline CDR1 is SGHNT and CDR2 YENEEA. The ends were cut back, 8 bases at V and 5 bases at J, with 9 bases in the middle. TCRdb's table, derived via immunoSEQ multiplex PCR, lists solely in-frame clones and lacks some. The sample records 120,000 or so clones, approximately 87% being singletons. The source material was peripheral blood. The genes are TRBV11-3 and TRBJ2-5; unclear D gene. The TCR comes from a woman aged 70 to 79 with acute or convalescent COVID-19. CDR3 in amino acids: CASGAGETQYF. The CDR3 DNA reads TGTGCCAGCGGCGCAGGTGAGACCCAGTACTTC.